This paragraph reports one TCR beta chain. Original analysis: By means of reference gene primer amplification, nucleated cell counts were estimated. The assay was immunoSEQ multiplex PCR, and TCRdb's table has in-frame clones only and misses some. That table furnishes V, J and clone size, whereas the DNA furnished D and trimming. The sample lists about 88,000 clones; about 83% were seen once. The data are from a study of blood T cell repertoires in COVID-19. The junction had 10 bases not matched to a gene; V was cut back by 4 bases and J by 4 bases. The CDR3 has 16 residues. Germline assignment: CDR1 SGHRS and CDR2 YFSETQ.

This rearrangement joins TRBV5-1 to TRBJ1-4; 7 bases align to TRBD1. Sequenced input: peripheral blood. This TCR came from a human donor in a cohort sampled during active COVID-19. CDR3: CASSVGTVGDNEKLFF. The CDR3 nucleotides are TGCGCCAGCAGCGTCGGGACAGTGGGGGATAATGAAAAACTGTTTTTT.